The following is a T cell receptor beta chain sequence with its context. This record belongs to a study of blood T cell repertoires in COVID-19. The V end was cut by 1 base, the J end by 0 bases, with 12 bases between. CDR3 length: 16 amino acids. Germline CDR1 is LNHNV and CDR2 is YYDKDF (reference sequence). Individuals drawn from 24 US areas were roughly 18 to 95 years old. Some clones are missing from TCRdb's copy, which holds only in-frame ones; the method was immunoSEQ multiplex PCR. Counted here are about 260,000 clones, about 86% occurring once; the ten biggest clones make up over 4%. The sequenced material came from PBMCs or T cells enriched from blood (not recorded which). The V and J genes are TRBV15 and TRBJ2-5; D may be TRBD1 (5 bases). The origin of this receptor is a man aged 30-40 years with acute COVID-19. The CDR3 region has the DNA TGTGCCACCAGCAGAGCCCCCTGGACACACCAAGAGACCCAGTACTTC. Translating gives CATSRAPWTHQETQYF.